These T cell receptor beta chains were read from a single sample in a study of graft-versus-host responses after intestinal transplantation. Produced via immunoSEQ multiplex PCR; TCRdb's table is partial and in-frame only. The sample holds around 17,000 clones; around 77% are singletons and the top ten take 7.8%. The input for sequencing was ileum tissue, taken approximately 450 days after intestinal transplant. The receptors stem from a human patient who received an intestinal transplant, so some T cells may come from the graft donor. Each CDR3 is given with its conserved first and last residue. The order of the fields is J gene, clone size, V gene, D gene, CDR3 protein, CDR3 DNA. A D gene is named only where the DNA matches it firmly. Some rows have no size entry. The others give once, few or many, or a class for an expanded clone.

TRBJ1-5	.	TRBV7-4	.	CARPPVRRGRPNSNQPQHF	TGTGCCAGGCCACCGGTTCGCAGGGGCCGGCCAAACAGCAATCAGCCCCAGCATTTT
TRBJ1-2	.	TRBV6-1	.	CASSEYGRSSYGYTF	TGTGCCAGCAGTGAATACGGCAGAAGCTCCTATGGCTACACCTTC
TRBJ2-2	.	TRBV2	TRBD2	CASSVDSGATGELFF	TGTGCCAGCAGTGTGGATAGCGGGGCCACCGGGGAGCTGTTTTTT
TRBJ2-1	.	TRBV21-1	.	CATRTEEIINEQFF	TGTGCCACCAGAACCGAGGAGATTATCAATGAGCAGTTCTTC
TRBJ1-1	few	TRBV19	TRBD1	CASNAGGTEAFF	TGTGCCAGTAACGCAGGGGGCACTGAAGCTTTCTTT
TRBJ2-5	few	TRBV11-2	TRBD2	CASSLEGAGGKETQYF	TGTGCCAGCAGCTTGGAGGGAGCGGGGGGGAAAGAGACCCAGTACTTC
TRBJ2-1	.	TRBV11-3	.	CASSEASAYNEQFF	TGTGCCAGCAGCGAGGCTAGCGCCTACAATGAGCAGTTCTTC
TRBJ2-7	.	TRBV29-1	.	CSVRDRSYEQYF	TGCAGCGTTCGGGACCGATCCTACGAGCAGTACTTC
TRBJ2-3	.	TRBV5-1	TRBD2	CASSQELAGADTQYF	TGCGCCAGCAGCCAAGAACTAGCGGGGGCGGATACGCAGTATTTT
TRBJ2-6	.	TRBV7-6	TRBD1	CASSLPTPGQGAQGANVLTF	TGTGCCAGCAGCTTACCGACACCGGGACAGGGGGCGCAAGGGGCCAACGTCCTGACTTTC
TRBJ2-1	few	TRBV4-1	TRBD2	CASSALAGGLGEQFF	TGCGCCAGCAGCGCACTAGCGGGGGGGCTGGGAGAGCAGTTCTTC
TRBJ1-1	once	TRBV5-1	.	CASSPGPNTEAFF	TGCGCCAGCAGCCCCGGGCCCAATACTGAAGCTTTCTTT
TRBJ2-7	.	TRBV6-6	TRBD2	CASSYQTSSIYEQYF	TGTGCCAGCAGTTACCAGACTAGCTCAATCTACGAGCAGTACTTC
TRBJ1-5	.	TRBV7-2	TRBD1	CASSFRTGQPQHF	TGTGCCAGCAGCTTTAGGACAGGCCAGCCCCAGCATTTT
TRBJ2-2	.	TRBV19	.	CASSSGWNTGELFF	TGTGCCAGTAGCTCGGGGTGGAACACCGGGGAGCTGTTTTTT
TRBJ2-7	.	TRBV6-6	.	CASTTTRLREQYF	TGTGCCAGCACGACTACGAGGCTTCGCGAGCAGTACTTC
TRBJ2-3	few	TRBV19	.	CASSVSGDDTDTQYF	TGTGCCAGTAGTGTATCCGGGGACGACACAGATACGCAGTATTTT
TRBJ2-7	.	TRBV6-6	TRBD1	CASSYSKTGVNYEQYF	TGTGCCAGCAGTTACTCGAAGACAGGGGTCAATTACGAGCAGTACTTC
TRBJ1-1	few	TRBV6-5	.	CASSYEGGWATEAFF	TGTGCCAGCAGTTACGAAGGAGGTTGGGCCACTGAAGCTTTCTTT
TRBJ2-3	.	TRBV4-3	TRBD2	CASSLGLAALGADTQYF	TGCGCCAGCAGCCTGGGACTAGCGGCCCTGGGGGCAGATACGCAGTATTTT
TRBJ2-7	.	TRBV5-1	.	CASSLGSGPYEQYF	TGCGCCAGCAGCTTGGGGTCAGGCCCCTACGAGCAGTACTTC
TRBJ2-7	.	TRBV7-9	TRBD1	CASSRQGGSSEQYF	TGTGCCAGCAGCCGACAGGGGGGATCCAGCGAGCAGTACTTC
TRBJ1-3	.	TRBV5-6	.	CASSLTGNTGNTIYF	TGTGCCAGCAGCTTGACAGGGAACACCGGAAACACCATATATTTT
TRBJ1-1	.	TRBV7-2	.	CASSPQSGTEAFF	TGTGCCAGCAGCCCCCAATCGGGGACTGAAGCTTTCTTT
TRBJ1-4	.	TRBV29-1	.	CSVEDPHWETNEKLFF	TGCAGCGTTGAAGACCCACATTGGGAGACGAATGAAAAACTGTTTTTT
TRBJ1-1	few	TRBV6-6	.	CASMGTALQVNTEAFF	TGTGCCAGCATGGGGACCGCCTTACAGGTGAACACTGAAGCTTTCTTT
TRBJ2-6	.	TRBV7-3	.	CASSLTAGMTGANVLTF	TGTGCCAGCAGCTTAACGGCGGGGATGACTGGGGCCAACGTCCTGACTTTC
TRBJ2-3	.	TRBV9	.	CASSADRLLSTDTQYF	TGTGCCAGCAGCGCGGACCGTCTCCTTAGCACAGATACGCAGTATTTT
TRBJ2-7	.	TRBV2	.	CASIGTGISEQYF	TGTGCCAGCATCGGGACCGGGATATCCGAGCAGTACTTC
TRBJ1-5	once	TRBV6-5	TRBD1	CASRPGTGIWQPQHF	TGTGCCAGCAGGCCTGGGACAGGGATATGGCAGCCCCAGCATTTT
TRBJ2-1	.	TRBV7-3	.	CASSPQMGQGEQFF	TGTGCCAGCAGCCCGCAAATGGGGCAAGGTGAGCAGTTCTTC
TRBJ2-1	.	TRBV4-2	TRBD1	CASSPTGQGPYNEQFF	TGTGCCAGCAGCCCCACTGGACAGGGACCATACAATGAGCAGTTCTTC
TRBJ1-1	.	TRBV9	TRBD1	CASSGGQEYEAFF	TGTGCCAGCAGCGGGGGACAGGAGTATGAAGCTTTCTTT
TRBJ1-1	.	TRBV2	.	CASSWTDEAFF	TGTGCCAGCAGCTGGACGGACGAAGCTTTCTTT
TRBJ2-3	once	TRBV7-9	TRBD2	CASSPGLAGARVDTQYF	TGTGCCAGCAGCCCGGGACTAGCGGGGGCGAGGGTAGATACGCAGTATTTT
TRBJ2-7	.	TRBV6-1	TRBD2	CASSEESGGASEQYF	TGTGCCAGCAGTGAGGAAAGCGGGGGGGCGAGTGAGCAGTACTTC
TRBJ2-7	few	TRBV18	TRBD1	CASSPSTGGSYEQYF	TGTGCCAGCTCCCCCTCGACAGGGGGCTCCTACGAGCAGTACTTC
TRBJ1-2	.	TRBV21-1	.	CASSKSNRTGSNYGYTF	TGCGCCAGCAGCAAATCTAACAGGACAGGGAGTAACTATGGCTACACCTTC
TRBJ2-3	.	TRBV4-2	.	CASGNTDTQYF	TGTGCCAGCGGGAACACAGATACGCAGTATTTT
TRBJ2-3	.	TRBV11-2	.	CASSSTGQKGDTQYF	TGTGCCAGCAGCTCGACGGGCCAAAAGGGGGATACGCAGTATTTT
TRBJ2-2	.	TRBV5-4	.	CASSLDGSSTGELFF	TGTGCCAGCAGCTTGGACGGGTCGAGCACCGGGGAGCTGTTTTTT
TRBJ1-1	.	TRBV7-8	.	CASSTGQNTEAFF	TGTGCCAGCAGCACCGGACAGAACACTGAAGCTTTCTTT
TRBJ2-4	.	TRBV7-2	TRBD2	CASSNGGVRIQYF	TGTGCCAGCAGCAATGGGGGGGTGAGGATTCAGTACTTC
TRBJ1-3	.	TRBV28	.	CASSFGVSGNTIYF	TGTGCCAGCAGTTTCGGGGTTTCTGGAAACACCATATATTTT
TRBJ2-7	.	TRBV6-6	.	CASSYSALVSVLTFVF	TGTGCCAGCAGTTACTCCGCCTTAGTGTCGGTGCTTACCTTTGTTTTC
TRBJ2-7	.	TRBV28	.	CASSPPWSHEQYF	TGTGCCAGCAGCCCCCCGTGGTCCCACGAGCAGTACTTC
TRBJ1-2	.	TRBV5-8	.	CASSLTPRGPGYTF	TGTGCCAGCAGCTTGACCCCACGGGGGCCTGGCTACACCTTC
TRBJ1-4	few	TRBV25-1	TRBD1	CASSDRQGAEKLFF	TGTGCCAGCAGTGACAGACAGGGGGCGGAAAAACTGTTTTTT
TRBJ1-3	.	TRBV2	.	CASSPDRSGNTIYF	TGTGCCAGCAGCCCAGACAGGTCTGGAAACACCATATATTTT
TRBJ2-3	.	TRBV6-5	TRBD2	CASSYSRASGGDTQYF	TGTGCCAGCAGTTACTCGAGGGCTAGCGGGGGGGATACGCAGTATTTT
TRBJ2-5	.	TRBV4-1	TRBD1	CASSAGTGAGEAQYF	TGCGCCAGCAGCGCGGGGACAGGGGCGGGGGAGGCCCAGTACTTC
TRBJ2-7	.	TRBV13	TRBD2	CASSLGGDSSEQYF	TGTGCCAGCAGCCTCGGGGGGGATTCAAGCGAGCAGTACTTC
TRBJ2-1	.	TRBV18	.	CASSPQGFDNEQFF	TGTGCCAGCTCACCACAGGGTTTCGACAATGAGCAGTTCTTC
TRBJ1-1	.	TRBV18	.	CASSALEDTEAFF	TGTGCCAGCTCAGCCCTAGAGGACACTGAAGCTTTCTTT
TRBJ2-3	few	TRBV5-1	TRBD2	CASSLAGTVAGWGTDTQYF	TGCGCCAGCAGCTTGGCGGGGACTGTAGCGGGGTGGGGCACAGATACGCAGTATTTT
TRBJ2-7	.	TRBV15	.	CATSRDSGWGDEQYF	TGTGCCACCAGCAGAGATTCGGGGTGGGGGGACGAGCAGTACTTC
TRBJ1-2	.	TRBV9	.	CASSSEGKGPYGYTF	TGTGCCAGCAGCTCCGAGGGTAAGGGGCCCTATGGCTACACCTTC
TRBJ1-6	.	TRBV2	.	CASRGGGGPLHF	TGTGCCAGCAGAGGGGGGGGAGGACCCCTCCACTTT
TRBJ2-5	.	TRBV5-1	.	CASSLVGLEETQYF	TGCGCCAGCAGCCTGGTGGGACTTGAGGAGACCCAGTACTTC